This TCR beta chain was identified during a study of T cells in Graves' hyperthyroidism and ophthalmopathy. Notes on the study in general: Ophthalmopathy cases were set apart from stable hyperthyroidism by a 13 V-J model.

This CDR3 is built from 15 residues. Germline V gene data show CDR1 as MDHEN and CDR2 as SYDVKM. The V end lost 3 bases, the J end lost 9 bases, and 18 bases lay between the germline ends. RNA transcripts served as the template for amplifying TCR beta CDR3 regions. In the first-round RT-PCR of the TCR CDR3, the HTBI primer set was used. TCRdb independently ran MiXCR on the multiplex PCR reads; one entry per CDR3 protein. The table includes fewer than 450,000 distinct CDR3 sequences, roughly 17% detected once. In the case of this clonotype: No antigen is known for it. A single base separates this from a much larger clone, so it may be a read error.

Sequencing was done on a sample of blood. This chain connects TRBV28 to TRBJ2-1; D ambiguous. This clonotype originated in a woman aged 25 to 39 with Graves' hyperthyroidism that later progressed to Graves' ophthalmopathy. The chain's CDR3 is CASSFVRSQDGEQFF. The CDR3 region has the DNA TGTGCCAGCAGTTTCGTTAGGAGTCAGGACGGTGAGCAGTTCTTC.